Shown below are 28 T cell receptor beta chains from a single sample sequenced in a study of preoperative IRX-2 immunotherapy in early breast cancer. Treatment meaning: preoperative locoregional IRX-2 cytokine immunotherapy. Profiled with immunoSEQ multiplex PCR; TCRdb holds only in-frame clones, not every one. The sample records 40,000 or so clones, about 95% being singletons. Sequencing was performed on tumor tissue, taken after IRX-2 immunotherapy. Every receptor here comes from a human donor with breast cancer.

The rearrangement uses TRBV9 and TRBJ2-1; 16 bases are shared with TRBD2. The CDR3 has 17 residues. Germline V gene lookup returns CDR1 SGDLS and CDR2 YYNGEE. V trimming: 2 bases; J trimming: 2 bases; junction bases outside the gene matches: 1. The CDR3 protein is CASSVGLAGGTYNEQFF. CDR3 DNA sequence: TGTGCCAGCAGCGTGGGACTAGCGGGAGGGACCTACAATGAGCAGTTCTTC.

The genes are TRBV4-2 and TRBJ2-5; D uncertain. Trimming removed 4 bases from V and 3 bases from J, with 12 bases in between. There are 14 residues in the CDR3. Germline CDR1 and CDR2: LGHNA and YNFKEQ. The CDR3 DNA sequence: TGTGCCAGCAGCCCCTATTATGGGGAAGAGACCCAGTACTTC. Its protein product is CASSPYYGEETQYF.

The rearrangement links TRBV6-4 to TRBJ1-5; 7 positions match TRBD1. Germline assignment: CDR1 MRHNA and CDR2 SNTAGT. The V and J ends lost 0 bases and 5 bases, in that order; junction bases with no gene match: 4. This CDR3 has 15 residues. CDR3 residues: CASSDSKDRDQPQHF. The CDR3 DNA follows: TGTGCCAGCAGTGACTCGAAAGACAGGGATCAGCCCCAGCATTTT.

In this sample, this clone turned up a few times. The rearrangement uses TRBV7-2 and TRBJ2-7; no firm D call. Trimming shortened V by 2 bases and J by 0 bases, and 8 bases separated the two germline ends. CDR1 and CDR2 from the germline V gene are SGHTA and FQGNSA. This CDR3 has 14 amino acids. The CDR3: CASSLSPPSYEQYF. CDR3 nucleotides: TGTGCCAGCAGCTTATCGCCCCCCTCCTACGAGCAGTACTTC.

CDR3: CASGGSGGTEAFF. The DNA of the CDR3 is TGTGCCAGCGGAGGGTCTGGTGGCACTGAAGCTTTCTTT. The chain carries TRBV28 and TRBJ1-1; D ambiguous. The CDR3 has 13 amino acids. V shed 8 bases and J shed 4 bases, with 14 bases lying between them. From germline, CDR1 is MDHEN and CDR2 SYDVKM.

The chain couples TRBV7-9 to TRBJ1-1, with 7 positions matching TRBD1. This CDR3 region has 14 residues. The ends lost 5 bases at V and 2 bases at J; junction bases unmatched: 5. Looked up from germline, CDR1 is SEHNR and CDR2 is FQNEAQ (reference sequence). This CDR3 is CASSPRTGNTEAFF. CDR3 in DNA: TGTGCCAGCAGCCCCCGGACAGGAAACACTGAAGCTTTCTTT.

The J gene is TRBJ1-2, the V gene TRBV5-1; D ambiguous. The V gene's germline CDR1 is SGHRS and CDR2 YFSETQ. This CDR3 has 15 amino acids. The germline V and J ends were trimmed by 0 bases and 3 bases, with 12 bases remaining between them. The CDR3 here is CASSLVGSGDYGYTF. The CDR3 DNA is TGCGCCAGCAGCTTGGTAGGGTCGGGAGACTATGGCTACACCTTC.

This sequence joins TRBV6-5 and TRBJ2-5, with D unresolved. The germline V gene encodes CDR1 MNHEY and CDR2 SVGAGI. This CDR3 has 12 amino acids. Trimming took 4 bases from V and 7 from J, leaving 10 bases between them. The CDR3 region has the DNA TGTGCCAGCAGTTCGAGCCCGGGGACCCAGTACTTC. It encodes CASSSSPGTQYF.

The chain is built from TRBV27 and TRBJ2-5; D not certain. The J call could be wrong; TRBJ2-7 is a better fit for the DNA end. Germline assignment: CDR1 MNHEY and CDR2 SMNVEV (reference sequence). The CDR3 loop spans 13 amino acids. CDR3 coding DNA: TGTGCCAGCAGCAGGAACCAGCTCTACGAGCAGTACTTC. It translates to CASSRNQLYEQYF.

This chain uses TRBV6-5 with TRBJ1-2; TRBD1 aligns across 9 bases. The CDR3 has 16 amino acids. Looked up from germline, CDR1 is MNHEY and CDR2 is SVGAGI. With V trimmed by 4 bases and J by 3 bases, 9 bases remained unmatched. CDR3 loop: CASSWNRDRADYGYTF. In DNA form, the CDR3 reads TGTGCCAGCAGTTGGAATAGGGACAGGGCGGACTATGGCTACACCTTC.

The V gene is TRBV11-3, the J gene TRBJ2-1; 8 bases map to TRBD2. Trimming at V came to 5 bases and at J to 0 bases, leaving 3 bases not matched to a gene. The CDR3 has 15 residues. Germline assignment: CDR1 SGHNT and CDR2 YENEEA. The CDR3 region is CASSPSGSSYNEQFF. CDR3 sequence (DNA): TGTGCCAGCAGCCCAAGCGGGAGCTCCTACAATGAGCAGTTCTTC.

The rearrangement links TRBV7-2 to TRBJ1-2; perhaps TRBD1 as D (5 bases). The CDR3 contains 17 residues. V was cut by 2 bases and J by 2 bases, with 18 bases left in between. Per the germline V gene, CDR1 is SGHTA and CDR2 is FQGNSA. CDR3 sequence: CASSLFSTPGGNYGYTF. Written as DNA, the CDR3 is TGTGCCAGCAGCTTATTTTCAACCCCGGGGGGAAACTATGGCTACACCTTC.

The sample holds one count of this clone. The chain recombines TRBV4-1 with TRBJ2-5; TRBD2 might be the D (5 bases). Germline CDR1 and CDR2: MGHRA and YSYEKL. Trimming took off 0 bases at V and 6 bases at J, with 11 bases between the two ends. The CDR3 contains 14 residues. CDR3: CASSQEGDVKTQYF. The CDR3 DNA is TGCGCCAGCAGCCAAGAGGGAGACGTAAAGACCCAGTACTTC.

V and J are TRBV5-1 and TRBJ2-1; tentative D call: TRBD2 (6 bases). The V and J ends lost 0 bases and 4 bases respectively, with 8 bases between them. Germline CDR1 is SGHRS and CDR2 is YFSETQ. The CDR3 has 14 amino acids. The CDR3 nucleotides are TGCGCCAGCAGCTTGGTTGGGGGGTACAATGAGCAGTTCTTC. Protein product: CASSLVGGYNEQFF.

The chain has TRBV7-3 and TRBJ2-5; perhaps TRBD1 as D (5 bases). Trimming removed 5 bases from V and 1 base from J, with 11 bases in between. This CDR3 has 14 amino acids. Germline loops: CDR1 SGHTA, CDR2 FQGTGA. CDR3 DNA: TGTGCCAGCAGCCAATCAGGGATCCAAGAGACCCAGTACTTC. Protein: CASSQSGIQETQYF.

The chain employs TRBV10-3 and TRBJ1-2; D is possibly TRBD1 (6 bases). The V and J ends lost 7 bases and 4 bases respectively, with 13 bases between them. This CDR3 has 13 residues. Per the germline V gene, CDR1 is ENHRY and CDR2 is SYGVKD. CDR3 protein: CAITTGGSYGYTF. In DNA form, the CDR3 reads TGTGCCATCACGACAGGAGGAAGCTATGGCTACACCTTC.

The gene calls are TRBV28 and TRBJ1-3; D is unresolved. The ends were cut back, 7 bases at V and 0 bases at J, with 16 bases in the middle. Germline V gene sequence: CDR1 MDHEN, CDR2 SYDVKM. CDR3 size: 16 residues. The CDR3 DNA sequence: TGTGCCAGCACCCTTTATCGACGGCCCTCTGGAAACACCATATATTTT. It encodes CASTLYRRPSGNTIYF.

The chain couples TRBV5-6 to TRBJ1-4; no reliable D call. Trimming removed 5 bases at V and 3 bases at J, with 17 bases between. Germline V gene data show CDR1 as SGHDT and CDR2 as YYEEEE. This CDR3 region has 16 residues. CDR3: CASSRIWYGSNEKLFF. The CDR3 coding sequence is TGTGCCAGCAGTAGGATTTGGTACGGATCTAATGAAAAACTGTTTTTT.

This rearrangement joins TRBV7-3 to TRBJ2-1, with TRBD2 matching over 8 bases. Germline V gives CDR1 SGHTA, CDR2 FQGTGA. J lost 10 bases, V lost 1 base, and 15 bases had no gene match. CDR3 size: 17 residues. The CDR3, as DNA: TGTGCCAGCAGCTTAATAGCAGCGGGAGCGGGACCGGGGGAGCAGTTCTTC. This translates into CASSLIAAGAGPGEQFF.

The chain links TRBV4-1 to TRBJ1-5; no firm D call. V was cut by 6 bases and J by 9 bases, with 27 bases left in between. CDR1 and CDR2 from the germline V gene are MGHRA and YSYEKL. There are 17 residues in the CDR3. DNA for the CDR3: TGCGCCAGCAGTGTACAGACTACGGCGGGTTTGGCTCTGCCCCAGCATTTT. This translates into CASSVQTTAGLALPQHF.

V is TRBV5-1 and J is TRBJ2-3; no definite D call. V was cut by 3 bases and J by 6 bases, with 5 bases left in between. The germline gives CDR1 SGHRS, CDR2 YFSETQ. There are 11 residues in the CDR3. Written as DNA, the CDR3 is TGCGCCAGCAGCTACACGGATACGCAGTATTTT. Encoded protein: CASSYTDTQYF.

This clone was seen a few times. The gene calls are TRBV7-6 and TRBJ2-5, with 7 bases aligning to TRBD2. Trimming cost V 4 bases and J 4 bases; bases outside gene matches: 3. The length of the CDR3 is 13 residues. Germline assignment: CDR1 SGHVS and CDR2 FNYEAQ. The CDR3 DNA reads TGTGCCAGCAGCTGGAGCGGGGTAGAGACCCAGTACTTC. This gives the protein CASSWSGVETQYF.

This chain links TRBV7-9 with TRBJ2-2, with TRBD1 identical over 10 bases. Trimming at V came to 7 bases and at J to 4 bases, leaving 18 bases not matched to a gene. Germline V gene lookup returns CDR1 SEHNR and CDR2 FQNEAQ (reference sequence). The length of the CDR3 is 19 residues. In DNA, the CDR3 is TGTGCCAGCAACACTTTTGGCCCCAGACAGGGGGCGACCACCGGGGAGCTGTTTTTT. It codes for CASNTFGPRQGATTGELFF.

CDR3 loop: CATSRAMTRGKDTQYF. Here the CDR3 DNA reads TGTGCCACCAGCAGAGCAATGACGCGGGGGAAAGATACGCAGTATTTT. The chain carries TRBV15 and TRBJ2-3; TRBD2 matches at 7 bases. Per germline, CDR1 LNHNV and CDR2 YYDKDF (reference sequence). V dropped 1 base and J dropped 5; count of bases not matched to a gene: 9. The CDR3 spans 16 residues.

The chain employs TRBV11-2 and TRBJ2-5; 15 bases align to TRBD2. The better agreement between TRBJ2-7 and the DNA end casts doubt on the J call. The CDR3 totals 15 residues. In germline, CDR1 is SGHAT, CDR2 FQNNGV. In nucleotides, the CDR3 is TGTGCCAGCAGACGGACTAGCGGGGGGGCATACGAGCAGTACTTC. Translation: CASRRTSGGAYEQYF.

V and J are TRBV7-3 and TRBJ2-1; 9 bases line up with TRBD2. The germline CDR1 and CDR2 sequences are SGHTA and FQGTGA. There are 16 residues in the CDR3. With 1 base clipped from V and 8 bases from J, the junction kept 9 bases outside the gene matches. The CDR3 nucleotides read TGTGCCAGCAGCTTAAGGTTGCGGGGGGGCCTCGATGAGCAGTTCTTC. Translated, it gives CASSLRLRGGLDEQFF. Full variable domain (rest looked up from reference TRBV7-3 and TRBJ2-1): GAGVSQTPSNKVTEKGKYVELRCDPISGHTALYWYRQSLGQGPEFLIYFQGTGAADDSGLPNDRFFAVRPEGSVSTLKIQRTERGDSAVYLCASSLRLRGGLDEQFFGPGTRLTVL.

This clone was seen only once. The rearrangement links TRBV27 to TRBJ2-5; D is ambiguous. Deletions cut 3 bases from V and 5 bases from J, with 10 bases between. Germline V gene sequence: CDR1 MNHEY, CDR2 SMNVEV (reference sequence). This CDR3 has 13 residues. CDR3 region: CASSFRRLETQYF. The CDR3 bases are TGTGCCAGCAGTTTCAGAAGATTGGAGACCCAGTACTTC.

The chain recombines TRBV7-3 with TRBJ1-6; TRBD1 might be the D (5 bases). This CDR3 comprises 16 residues. Trimming shortened V by 1 base and J by 7 bases, and 14 bases separated the two germline ends. Germline CDR1 reads SGHTA; CDR2 reads FQGTGA. For the CDR3, the DNA is TGTGCCAGCAGCTTAAGTGCCCCAGGGAGGAATTCACCCCTCCACTTT. Its protein is CASSLSAPGRNSPLHF.